These 21 T cell receptor beta chains came from one sample sequenced in a study of identical twins. TCRdb ran MiXCR on the 5' RACE reads and lists one entry per CDR3 protein. The sample holds 350,000 or so distinct CDR3 sequences, roughly 10% seen once. Material: naive T cells sorted from blood. The receptors shown here come from a woman aged 50 to 65 in good health.

A few counts support this clonotype. The chain carries TRBV7-2 and TRBJ1-1; D is ambiguous. With 6 bases removed from V and 3 bases from J, the gap between germline ends came to 11 bases. This CDR3 has 13 amino acids. In germline, CDR1 is SGHTA, CDR2 FQGNSA. The CDR3 nucleotides read TGTGCCAGCAGTCAAGCCGGGTACACTGAAGCTTTCTTT. Encoded protein: CASSQAGYTEAFF.

The table lists this clonotype with many counts. V usage is TRBV15 and J usage is TRBJ2-7; 9 bases fit TRBD1. The V gene's germline CDR1 is LNHNV and CDR2 YYDKDF (reference sequence). The junction had 12 bases not matched to a gene; V was cut back by 3 bases and J by 3 bases. The length of the CDR3 is 17 residues. CDR3 bases: TGTGCCACCAGCAGGCCCACCGGGACAGGGAAGATCTACGAGCAGTACTTC. Translated, it gives CATSRPTGTGKIYEQYF. The variable domain in full, with the rest retrieved from reference TRBV15 and TRBJ2-7, is DAMVIQNPRYQVTQFGKPVTLSCSQTLNHNVMYWYQQKSSQAPKLLFHYYDKDFNNEADTPDNFQSRRPNTSFCFLDIRSPGLGDTAMYLCATSRPTGTGKIYEQYFGPGTRLTVT.

This clonotype was counted a few times. V is TRBV5-5 and J is TRBJ2-1; either TRBD1 or TRBD2 may supply D (5 bases each). The germline V gene encodes CDR1 SGHKS and CDR2 YYEKEE (reference sequence). There are 13 residues in the CDR3. V was clipped by 2 bases and J by 10 bases, with 13 bases between them. The DNA of the CDR3 is TGTGCCAGCAGCTTTGGGGACCCGAGAGAGCAGTTCTTC. Translating gives CASSFGDPREQFF. Based on the CDR3 plus reference TRBV5-5 and TRBJ2-1, the full variable domain is DAGVTQSPTHLIKTRGQQVTLRCSPISGHKSVSWYQQVLGQGPQFIFQYYEKEERGRGNFPDRFSARQFPNYSSELNVNALLLGDSALYLCASSFGDPREQFFGPGTRLTVL.

This clonotype turned up a few times. The gene calls are TRBV11-2 and TRBJ2-7; 16 bases match TRBD2. Trimming took 4 bases from V and 4 from J; bases not matched to a gene: 1. The CDR3 spans 15 residues. Germline V gene data show CDR1 as SGHAT and CDR2 as FQNNGV. The CDR3 sequence: CASSSGLAGGYEQYF. In DNA, the CDR3 is TGTGCCAGCAGCTCGGGACTAGCGGGAGGGTACGAGCAGTACTTC. The full variable domain, with the rest looked up from reference TRBV11-2 and TRBJ2-7, is EAGVAQSPRYKIIEKRQSVAFWCNPISGHATLYWYQQILGQGPKLLIQFQNNGVVDDSQLPKDRFSAERLKGVDSTLKIQPAKLEDSAVYLCASSSGLAGGYEQYFGPGTRLTVT.

This clonotype was seen many times. This chain joins TRBV20-1 and TRBJ2-5; D is unclear. Germline V CDR1 and CDR2: DFQATT, SNEGSKA (reference sequence). CDR3 length equals 12 residues. V was trimmed by 3 bases and J by 3 bases, leaving 8 bases between them. The DNA of the CDR3 is TGCAGTGCTAGTGGCAACGAAGAGACCCAGTACTTC. Translation gives CSASGNEETQYF.

The chain carries TRBV6-6 and TRBJ1-5; D remains unclear. Trimming removed 2 bases from V and 4 bases from J, with 6 bases in between. Germline-derived CDR1 and CDR2 are MNHNY and SVGAGI (reference sequence). There are 13 residues in the CDR3. DNA of the CDR3: TGTGCCAGCAGTTACAGAGATAATCAGCCCCAGCATTTT. It specifies CASSYRDNQPQHF.

This clonotype has more than one count but fewer than ten. V usage is TRBV5-1 and J usage is TRBJ2-7; D is possibly TRBD1 (6 bases). Trimming shortened V by 2 bases and J by 1 base, and 13 bases separated the two germline ends. The germline CDR1 and CDR2 sequences are SGHRS and YFSETQ. The CDR3 extends over 15 amino acids. The CDR3, as DNA: TGCGCCAGCAGCTTTGCCCAGGGGTCATCCTACGAGCAGTACTTC. Translating it yields CASSFAQGSSYEQYF. Based on the CDR3 plus reference TRBV5-1 and TRBJ2-7, the full variable domain is KAGVTQTPRYLIKTRGQQVTLSCSPISGHRSVSWYQQTPGQGLQFLFEYFSETQRNKGNFPGRFSGRQFSNSRSEMNVSTLELGDSALYLCASSFAQGSSYEQYFGPGTRLTVT.

The genes are TRBV25-1 and TRBJ1-1; D possibly corresponds to TRBD1 (6 bases). The V gene lost 3 bases and the J gene lost 1 base, with 9 bases spanning the gap. Germline values: CDR1 MGHDK, CDR2 SYGVNS. CDR3 size: 14 residues. CDR3 in amino acids: CASSDRGRNTEAFF. In DNA, the CDR3 is TGTGCCAGCAGTGACCGGGGGCGGAACACTGAAGCTTTCTTT. The full variable domain, completed using reference TRBV25-1 and TRBJ1-1, is EADIYQTPRYLVIGTGKKITLECSQTMGHDKMYWYQQDPGMELHLIHYSYGVNSTEKGDLSSESTVSRIRTEHFPLTLESARPSHTSQYLCASSDRGRNTEAFFGQGTRLTVV.

This clonotype was seen at least ten times. V usage is TRBV18 and J usage is TRBJ2-5; D remains ambiguous. Looked up from germline, CDR1 is KGHSH and CDR2 is LQKENI. V was clipped by 1 base and J by 3 bases, with 6 bases between them. The CDR3 extends over 13 amino acids. The CDR3, as DNA: TGTGCCAGCTCACCACAACAGAAAGAGACCCAGTACTTC. Protein: CASSPQQKETQYF.

This clonotype occurred a few times. The chain is built from TRBV28 and TRBJ1-1; tentatively, D is TRBD1 (6 bases). Trimming removed 5 bases from V and 7 bases from J, with 14 bases in between. Germline CDR1 MDHEN, CDR2 SYDVKM. The CDR3 spans 13 residues. DNA of the CDR3: TGTGCCAGCAGTCCCCTCCAGGGGCATGAAGCTTTCTTT. This codes for CASSPLQGHEAFF.

This clonotype was seen at least ten times. This chain joins TRBV5-1 and TRBJ1-4, with D perhaps matching TRBD1 (6 bases). Trimming removed 7 bases at V and 2 bases at J, with 15 bases between. Germline CDR1 is SGHRS and CDR2 is YFSETQ. The CDR3 sequence is 15 residues long. CDR3 DNA sequence: TGCGCCAGCGGCCCAACAGGGAGCACTAATGAAAAACTGTTTTTT. Amino acid sequence: CASGPTGSTNEKLFF. Complete variable domain (other parts from reference TRBV5-1 and TRBJ1-4): KAGVTQTPRYLIKTRGQQVTLSCSPISGHRSVSWYQQTPGQGLQFLFEYFSETQRNKGNFPGRFSGRQFSNSRSEMNVSTLELGDSALYLCASGPTGSTNEKLFFGSGTQLSVL.

This clonotype was seen a few times. The chain links TRBV7-2 to TRBJ1-2; possibly TRBD1 for D (5 bases). V was cut by 10 bases and J by 4 bases, with 13 bases left in between. Germline CDR1 reads SGHTA; CDR2 reads FQGNSA. The CDR3 totals 12 residues. As DNA, the CDR3 is TGTGCCATCAGGGTATCAGTCTATGGCTACACCTTC. Its protein is CAIRVSVYGYTF.

In its sample, this clonotype was seen many times. The chain couples TRBV29-1 to TRBJ1-4; 8 nucleotides match TRBD1. V lost 7 bases, J lost 0 bases, and 7 bases stayed unmatched. The CDR3 runs to 15 residues. Germline loops: CDR1 SQVTM, CDR2 ANQGSEA. The CDR3 DNA reads as TGCAGCGCTTGGGACAGGCGAGCAACTAATGAAAAACTGTTTTTT. Its translation: CSAWDRRATNEKLFF.

The chain recombines TRBV25-1 with TRBJ2-3, with D possibly TRBD2 on 5 matching bases. Germline V gene data show CDR1 as MGHDK and CDR2 as SYGVNS. V shed 1 base and J shed 5 bases, with 16 bases lying between them. The CDR3 totals 16 residues. Written as DNA, the CDR3 is TGTGCCAGCAGTGAATTAATGAGGGAGCCTGGAGATACGCAGTATTTT. Protein sequence: CASSELMREPGDTQYF. The variable domain in full, completed from reference TRBV25-1 and TRBJ2-3, reads EADIYQTPRYLVIGTGKKITLECSQTMGHDKMYWYQQDPGMELHLIHYSYGVNSTEKGDLSSESTVSRIRTEHFPLTLESARPSHTSQYLCASSELMREPGDTQYFGPGTRLTVL.

At least ten counts were recorded for this clonotype. The rearrangement uses TRBV7-9 and TRBJ1-5; D is uncertain. This CDR3 has 15 amino acids. Germline values: CDR1 SEHNR, CDR2 FQNEAQ (reference sequence). Trimming stripped 3 bases from V and 0 bases from J, with 9 bases between. The CDR3: CASSLGLYSNQPQHF. The CDR3 DNA reads TGTGCCAGCAGCTTGGGCTTATATAGCAATCAGCCCCAGCATTTT.

This clonotype came up many times. The rearrangement uses TRBV29-1 and TRBJ2-1, with 7 bases that match TRBD2. The germline V gene encodes CDR1 SQVTM and CDR2 ANQGSEA. The CDR3 contains 13 residues. Germline trimming cut 4 bases from V and 3 bases from J; bases unmatched to any gene: 3. Here the CDR3 reads CSVGEGLYNEQFF. Here the CDR3 DNA reads TGCAGCGTTGGGGAGGGACTCTACAATGAGCAGTTCTTC.

The J gene is TRBJ1-5, the V gene TRBV6-1; 12 bases map to TRBD1. In germline, CDR1 is MNHNS, CDR2 SASEGT. The CDR3 length is 18 residues. J was trimmed by 6 bases and V by 11 bases; bases with no gene match: 20. The DNA of the CDR3 is TGTGCCTGTCGCGGGAGAAGGGACAGGGGGCTTCGAACTCAGCCCCAGCATTTT. Encoded protein: CACRGRRDRGLRTQPQHF.

The rearrangement joins TRBV12-3 or TRBV12-4 to TRBJ1-1; D unresolved. V lost 7 bases and J 5 bases, leaving 14 bases between the germline ends. CDR3 length equals 13 residues. CDR3 DNA sequence: TGTGCCAGCAAAGAAGGTGGAGGGACTGAAGCTTTCTTT. Residues: CASKEGGGTEAFF.

This clonotype was counted only a few times. The chain is built from TRBV29-1 and TRBJ1-1; D is uncertain. Germline V gene lookup returns CDR1 SQVTM and CDR2 ANQGSEA. Trimming shortened V by 7 bases and J by 1 base, and 13 bases separated the two germline ends. CDR3 length equals 13 residues. CDR3 nucleotide sequence: TGCAGCGCGATGGAGGTAGCGAACACTGAAGCTTTCTTT. Translation gives CSAMEVANTEAFF.

The chain is built from TRBV29-1 and TRBJ2-3; D remains unclear. The germline V and J ends were trimmed by 5 bases and 4 bases, with 7 bases remaining between them. This CDR3 is 11 amino acids long. The V gene's germline CDR1 is SQVTM and CDR2 ANQGSEA. This CDR3 is CSVHGPDTQYF. The CDR3 region has the DNA TGCAGCGTTCACGGCCCAGATACGCAGTATTTT.

The table lists this clonotype with a few counts. The J gene is TRBJ1-1, the V gene TRBV5-5; D unresolved. Trimming removed 2 bases from V and 0 bases from J, with 11 bases in between. Germline V lookup: CDR1 SGHKS, CDR2 YYEKEE (reference sequence). This CDR3 has 15 amino acids. Here the CDR3 reads CASSFSDAMNTEAFF. CDR3 nucleotides: TGTGCCAGCAGCTTTTCTGACGCCATGAACACTGAAGCTTTCTTT. Looking up the rest from reference TRBV5-5 and TRBJ1-1 gives the full variable domain: DAGVTQSPTHLIKTRGQQVTLRCSPISGHKSVSWYQQVLGQGPQFIFQYYEKEERGRGNFPDRFSARQFPNYSSELNVNALLLGDSALYLCASSFSDAMNTEAFFGQGTRLTVV.